Presented here are 21 T cell receptor beta chains from one specimen sequenced in a study of breast tumors, draining lymph nodes, adjacent tissues. The lymph nodes were axillary draining lymph nodes from breast cancer patients. TCRdb reprocessed the multiplex PCR reads with MiXCR, giving one entry per CDR3 protein. The table has approximately 210,000 distinct CDR3 sequences, about 34% seen once. Sample: axillary lymph node tissue. The receptors were sampled from a female donor with breast cancer. Some clones in this sample may be carry-over from other donors' samples.

This sequence joins TRBV29-1 and TRBJ1-4, with D perhaps TRBD1 (6 bases). This CDR3 region has 14 residues. Germline CDR1 is SQVTM and CDR2 is ANQGSEA. V lost 6 bases to trimming and J lost 3 bases, with 14 bases between them. This CDR3 reads CSVGTGAPNEKLFF. The CDR3 DNA sequence: TGCAGCGTGGGTACGGGGGCACCTAATGAAAAACTGTTTTTT. The whole variable domain, filled in from reference TRBV29-1 and TRBJ1-4, reads SAVISQKPSRDICQRGTSLTIQCQVDSQVTMMFWYRQQPGQSLTLIATANQGSEATYESGFVIDKFPISRPNLTFSTLTVSNMSPEDSSIYLCSVGTGAPNEKLFFGSGTQLSVL.

This clonotype was counted ten times or more. The V call is TRBV18, the J call TRBJ1-4, with a weak D call TRBD1 (5 bases). V lost 6 bases, J lost 8 bases, and 10 bases lay in between. The CDR3 is 12 residues long. The germline gives CDR1 KGHSH, CDR2 LQKENI. The CDR3: CASSPGGEKLFF. CDR3 in DNA: TGTGCCAGCTCTCCCGGGGGAGAAAAACTGTTTTTT.

This clonotype was seen repeatedly, ten times or more. V and J are TRBV20-1 and TRBJ1-4; no reliable D call. The CDR3 contains 14 residues. Germline V gene lookup returns CDR1 DFQATT and CDR2 SNEGSKA (reference sequence). Trimming cost V 5 bases and J 10 bases, with 20 bases left between them. The CDR3 is CSARDLLPRGKLFF. For the CDR3, the DNA is TGCAGTGCTCGTGACCTCTTACCGCGCGGAAAACTGTTTTTT.

V usage is TRBV5-8 and J usage is TRBJ2-7, with D perhaps matching TRBD2 (6 bases). CDR3 length equals 14 residues. Trimming took 0 bases from V and 5 from J, leaving 12 bases between them. Germline CDR1 reads SGHTS; CDR2 reads YDEGEE. CDR3 nucleotides: TGTGCCAGCAGCTTGGGTAGGACTATGCACGAGCAGTACTTC. The encoded protein is CASSLGRTMHEQYF.

This clonotype came up a few times. The rearrangement uses TRBV5-5 and TRBJ2-7, with TRBD1 matching 10 bases. The CDR3 sequence is 16 residues long. Germline V gene data show CDR1 as SGHKS and CDR2 as YYEKEE (reference sequence). V shed 3 bases and J 3 bases; nucleotides not matched to a gene: 9. The CDR3 region is CASSSAGTGVFYEQYF. The DNA of the CDR3 is TGTGCCAGCAGCTCGGCCGGGACAGGGGTTTTCTACGAGCAGTACTTC. The variable domain in full, completed from reference TRBV5-5 and TRBJ2-7, reads DAGVTQSPTHLIKTRGQQVTLRCSPISGHKSVSWYQQVLGQGPQFIFQYYEKEERGRGNFPDRFSARQFPNYSSELNVNALLLGDSALYLCASSSAGTGVFYEQYFGPGTRLTVT.

This clonotype was detected ten times or more. V usage is TRBV25-1 and J usage is TRBJ1-2; TRBD1 matches at 8 bases. V dropped 3 bases and J dropped 5; count of bases not matched to a gene: 5. Germline CDR1 reads MGHDK; CDR2 reads SYGVNS. CDR3 size: 14 residues. DNA of the CDR3: TGTGCCAGCAGTGATTCCGGGACAGGATATGGCTACACCTTC. The encoded protein is CASSDSGTGYGYTF.

Only a few counts were recorded for this clonotype. One base away lies a much larger clone, so this may be a sequencing read error. The chain couples TRBV5-1 to TRBJ1-5; D gene unclear. This CDR3 contains 13 residues. Looked up from germline, CDR1 is SGHRS and CDR2 is YFSETQ. CDR3 DNA sequence: TGCGCCAACAGCTTAGGTAGCAATCAGCCCCGGCATTTT. This translates into CANSLGSNQPRHF.

This clonotype was detected once. The final CDR3 position lacks the conserved phenylalanine or tryptophan, pointing to a likely read error. The V and J genes are TRBV7-9 and TRBJ2-5; perhaps D is TRBD1 or TRBD2 (5 bases each). The germline gives CDR1 SEHNR, CDR2 FQNEAQ (reference sequence). This CDR3 contains 14 residues. The CDR3 loop is CVSSFGDERETQYL. CDR3 in DNA: TGTGTCAGCAGCTTCGGGGACGAGAGGGAGACCCAGTACCTC.

This clonotype was recorded at least ten times. The gene calls are TRBV15 and TRBJ2-7; D not certain. The germline V gene has CDR1 LNHNV and CDR2 YYDKDF (reference sequence). The CDR3 is 14 residues long. Trimming took 0 bases from V and 4 from J, leaving 10 bases between them. The chain's CDR3 is CATSRDVQTYEQYF. Here the CDR3 DNA reads TGTGCCACCAGCAGAGATGTCCAGACTTACGAGCAGTACTTC.

In this sample, this clonotype turned up many times. This chain links TRBV27 with TRBJ2-3; D perhaps matches TRBD1 (6 bases). V dropped 3 bases and J dropped 6 bases, with 19 bases sitting between them. Germline V gene lookup returns CDR1 MNHEY and CDR2 SMNVEV (reference sequence). The CDR3 totals 16 residues. CDR3 protein: CASSLQGLVDFDTQYF. CDR3 in DNA: TGTGCCAGCAGTTTGCAGGGGCTAGTAGATTTTGATACGCAGTATTTT.

CDR3 in DNA: TGCAGTGCTAGTTTTGGGACTGTCGGGAATGAGCAGTATTTT. Protein: CSASFGTVGNEQYF. The chain joins TRBV20-1 to TRBJ2-3, with a tentative D call TRBD2 (6 bases). Trimming stripped 3 bases from V and 11 bases from J, with 21 bases between. The germline gives CDR1 DFQATT, CDR2 SNEGSKA (reference sequence). The CDR3 loop spans 14 amino acids.

There are many counts of this clonotype. The chain is built from TRBV28 and TRBJ1-3, with D hard to call. Germline V lookup: CDR1 MDHEN, CDR2 SYDVKM. Trimming pared 10 bases from V and 0 bases from J, leaving 16 bases between. The CDR3 length is 15 residues. The DNA of the CDR3 is TGTGCCACCAGCGGGGTTCACTTCTCTGGAAACACCATATATTTT. Its protein is CATSGVHFSGNTIYF.

The rearrangement uses TRBV19 and TRBJ2-4, with D uncertain. The V gene lost 4 bases and the J gene lost 11 bases, with 15 bases spanning the gap. CDR3 length: 13 amino acids. CDR1 is LNHDA and CDR2 is SQIVND in the germline V gene (reference sequence). In DNA, the CDR3 is TGTGCCAGTAGTACCCGCCCTGGAGACGTTCAGTACTTC. Residues: CASSTRPGDVQYF. Filled out from reference TRBV19 and TRBJ2-4, the complete variable domain reads DGGITQSPKYLFRKEGQNVTLSCEQNLNHDAMYWYRQDPGQGLRLIYYSQIVNDFQKGDIAEGYSVSREKKESFPLTVTSAQKNPTAFYLCASSTRPGDVQYFGAGTRLSVL.

On this clonotype itself: This could be a read error, since a much larger clone is one nucleotide away. This chain links TRBV9 with TRBJ2-1, with 7 bases fitting TRBD2. The CDR3 contains 15 residues. Germline V gives CDR1 SGDLS, CDR2 YYNGEE. DNA of the CDR3: TGTGCCAGCAGCGGCTCGGGACTACCTTACAATGAGCCGTTCTTC. This encodes CASSGSGLPYNEPFF. The complete variable domain, with remaining parts taken from reference TRBV9 and TRBJ2-1, reads DSGVTQTPKHLITATGQRVTLRCSPRSGDLSVYWYQQSLDQGLQFLIQYYNGEERAKGNILERFSAQQFPDLHSELNLSSLELGDSALYFCASSGSGLPYNEPFFGPGTRLTVL.

This clonotype is termed medium-sized. The V gene is TRBV29-1, the J gene TRBJ2-5; D not resolved. This CDR3 is 14 amino acids long. Looked up from germline, CDR1 is SQVTM and CDR2 is ANQGSEA. V dropped 4 bases and J dropped 0 bases, with 12 bases sitting between them. The chain's CDR3 is CSVAQTGYQETQYF. CDR3 sequence (DNA): TGCAGCGTTGCGCAGACTGGCTACCAAGAGACCCAGTACTTC.

Many counts were recorded for this clonotype. The chain employs TRBV29-1 and TRBJ2-7; 9 bases are shared with TRBD2. V gave up 5 bases and J gave up 2 bases; unmatched junction bases: 10. The CDR3 has 15 residues. CDR1 is SQVTM and CDR2 is ANQGSEA in the germline V gene. CDR3 region: CSVIGAGGHTYEQYF. The CDR3, as DNA: TGCAGCGTTATAGGAGCGGGAGGCCACACCTACGAGCAGTACTTC.

The chain uses TRBV7-9 and TRBJ2-3, with 11 bases fitting TRBD2. Trimming took 5 bases from V and 6 from J; bases not matched to a gene: 7. The CDR3 is made up of 15 amino acids. CDR1 SEHNR and CDR2 FQNEAQ come from the germline V gene (reference sequence). The CDR3 loop is CASSRGLADGDTQYF. For the CDR3, the DNA is TGTGCCAGCAGCCGGGGACTAGCGGATGGGGATACGCAGTATTTT.

DNA of the CDR3: TGCAGTGCTAGGGACGGACGAAGTAATGGCTACACCTTC. Translation: CSARDGRSNGYTF. J is TRBJ1-2 and V is TRBV20-1, with D unresolved. Between the trimmed V and J ends, which lost 3 bases and 6 bases, there was a span of 14 bases. CDR1 is DFQATT, CDR2 SNEGSKA, per germline (reference sequence). This CDR3 is 13 amino acids long.

The table lists this clonotype with many counts. The V call is TRBV20-1, the J call TRBJ1-6; the match to TRBD1 covers 8 bases. The CDR3 runs 15 residues. Looked up from germline, CDR1 is DFQATT and CDR2 is SNEGSKA (reference sequence). V gave up 5 bases and J gave up 8 bases; unmatched junction bases: 11. The CDR3 spells CSAPLGQGLYSPLHF. As DNA, the CDR3 is TGCAGTGCTCCTCTCGGACAGGGTCTTTATTCACCCCTCCACTTT.

In regard to this clonotype: The DNA is left out, because the CDR3 cannot be placed on it with certainty; the CDR3 is given as TCRdb lists it. The chain joins TRBV28 to TRBJ1-2; TRBD1 is the table's D call and was not checked against the DNA. Germline CDR1 MDHEN, CDR2 SYDVKM. The CDR3 spans 15 amino acids, including both terminal residues. This CDR3 is CASSPAGRFGAGNTF.

This clonotype was picked up many times. The chain employs TRBV11-3 and TRBJ2-2; D might be TRBD1 (6 bases). This CDR3 region has 15 residues. Germline V gives CDR1 SGHNT, CDR2 YENEEA. V was cut by 5 bases and J by 7 bases, with 17 bases left in between. This chain's CDR3 is CASSTPGQNNGELFF. The CDR3 DNA follows: TGTGCCAGCAGCACTCCGGGACAAAATAACGGGGAGCTGTTTTTT.